This note documents a single TCR beta chain sequence. Its antigen is undetermined. This entry comes from a study of PD-1 blockade in classical Hodgkin lymphoma. The overall study: Intravenous delivery of nivolumab at 3 mg/kg to patients occurred every 2 weeks.

CDR1 and CDR2 (germline): LNHDA, SQIVND (reference sequence). V lost 9 bases and J lost 3, with 20 bases in between. CDR3 length equals 15 residues. The protocol was immunoSEQ multiplex PCR, while the TCRdb copy is restricted to in-frame clones and leaves out a portion. The sample yields about 4,300 clones, around three fifths seen once. Every one of the patients relapsed after autologous stem cell transplantation (brentuximab vedotin exposure was variable). Study-level findings and limits: Partial responders and progressors had significantly lower baseline TCR diversity. Exclusion covered patients beginning nivolumab under 1 year post-ASCT.

This clonotype originated in a human donor with classical Hodgkin lymphoma. Sequenced material: peripheral blood mononuclear cells (PBMCs), taken at baseline. The chain combines TRBV19 with TRBJ1-2, with D possibly matching TRBD1 (5 bases). The CDR3 here is CASNAYRRTYYGYTF. In DNA form, the CDR3 reads TGTGCCAGCAACGCTTACAGGAGAACTTACTATGGCTACACCTTC. Looking up the rest from reference TRBV19 and TRBJ1-2 gives the full variable domain: DGGITQSPKYLFRKEGQNVTLSCEQNLNHDAMYWYRQDPGQGLRLIYYSQIVNDFQKGDIAEGYSVSREKKESFPLTVTSAQKNPTAFYLCASNAYRRTYYGYTFGSGTRLTVV.